This T cell receptor (beta chain) was recorded in a study of T cell responses to AZD1222 COVID-19 vaccine. Study findings and constraints: Reports indicate that nearly half of spike-specific TCRs are directed at unmutated variant regions.

The V and J ends lost 0 bases and 6 bases respectively, with 10 bases between them. There are 14 residues in the CDR3. Germline V gene lookup returns CDR1 SGHVS and CDR2 FQNEAQ. Points on this clone: The antigen remains undetermined.

Assay used: immunoSEQ multiplex PCR; TCRdb lists only in-frame clones, some missing. The sample shows about 170,000 clones, 85% to 95% of them seen only once. The chain links TRBV7-8 to TRBJ2-3; D remains unclear. The input for sequencing was peripheral blood, taken on day 0 of AZD1222 vaccination. This receptor was obtained from an adult in good health. The DNA of the CDR3 is TGTGCCAGCAGCTTAGCGTTTATTTCTGATACGCAGTATTTT. It yields the protein CASSLAFISDTQYF.